Listed here is a single T cell receptor beta chain. Its binding antigen is unknown. Nothing much larger sits one base from this clone, and base qualities are not available. The CDR3 holds 15 amino acids from the cysteine to the phenylalanine. Only the CDR3 DNA stays, 45 bases, in frame from base 1. V is reduced by 3 bases and J by 4 bases, leaving a spacing of 16 bases between them. As encoded in the germline V gene, CDR1 is SGDLS while CDR2 is YYNGEE. The method behind the library was the immunoSEQ multiplex PCR assay. For the multiplex PCR, a mixture combining 60 forward primers for TCR Vbeta segments and 13 reverse primers for TCR Jbeta segments was used. Amplification of the CDR3 region of rearranged TCR beta genes was performed with a multiplex PCR assay on genomic DNA. The Illumina HiSeq System was used to sequence the amplified TCR beta libraries as 87-base-pair reads. The paper's data handling went like this. Across the 670 or so repertoires, a later analysis counted roughly 84 million unique TCR beta chains, 8.5 million to 12 million of which were shared by at least two donors. To remove PCR and sequencing errors, raw reads were error-corrected and collapsed into unique sequences using a nearest-neighbor algorithm that merged closely related sequences. To assign V, D and J gene segments, CDR3 sequences were aligned to IMGT reference sequences. For a sequence to be retained, at least a six-nucleotide match to both a V gene segment and a J gene segment was required. A rearrangement counted as productive if the CDR3 had no stop codons and remained in frame with V and J, and every other rearrangement counted as non-productive. Following IMGT convention, CDR3 was defined as the stretch from the second conserved V-encoded cysteine up to the conserved J-encoded phenylalanine. The earlier analysis of approximately 590 of the donors excluded any sequence lacking an unambiguous match to a single V gene segment. In an earlier analysis of some 590 of the donors, V segments were called functional above 56.7% productive rearrangements and were called segregating when the between-donor standard deviation exceeded 5%. A statistical classification framework was built for diagnosing cytomegalovirus status from the catalog of TCR beta chain sequences. In a later analysis, V and J genes were assigned by comparing TCR nucleotide sequences against IMGT/GENE-DB human TR gene sequences. A later analysis assigned CDR3 sequences and most-parsimonious VDJ recombination scenarios with the TCRdist pipeline. A later analysis defined each TCR beta chain by its CDR3 amino acid sequence plus V-gene family, and excluded reads lacking a unique V-gene family. In a later analysis, fewer than 650 highly shared, low-generation-probability nucleotide sequences were removed to address suspected cross-contamination and a sequencing artifact. In a later analysis, a clonal expansion index was calculated for each public chain from normalized within-repertoire ranks of inferred template counts. In a later analysis, generation probabilities were computed with a VDJ recombination model fitted to out-of-frame rearrangements, and the resulting probabilities were checked against IGoR. In a later analysis, hypergeometric tests were used to score TCR-TCR, TCR-HLA and TCR-CMV co-occurrence, with a repertoire-size bias correction applied to TCR pairs. To estimate false discovery rates, a later analysis permuted the HLA or CMV assignments 20 times. In a later analysis, co-occurring TCRs were grouped using DBSCAN, with TCRdist sequence similarity added in when clustering inside HLA-allele-positive subsets. Repertoires with fewer than 30,000 or more than 120,000 public chains, plus five repertoires with anomalous nucleotide sharing, were excluded from co-occurrence clustering. TCRdb took this table from immuneACCESS and kept in-frame rearrangements with V and J called. Such tables lack part of the clones; where checked against another copy, unresolved V genes explain under half of the gap, and the rest is unexplained. That table furnishes V, J and clone size, whereas the DNA furnished D and trimming. The sample has nearly 110,000 clones on record, roughly 80% of them singletons. Of the sample, about 2.2% is held by the ten largest clones.

The cohort was made up of approximately 670 healthy bone marrow donors. All cohort members were sampled while nominally healthy, although unrecorded immune exposures were likely present. The donor tested CMV seronegative and was one of the 352 seronegative cohort members. Each donor provided a peripheral blood sample, and peripheral blood mononuclear cells were used for TCR beta sequencing. The Qiagen DNeasy Blood Extraction Kit was used to extract genomic DNA from the blood cell samples. The sample comes from a study of cytomegalovirus exposure and HLA in healthy donors (dated 2017 in TCRdb). In the study overall: An earlier analysis of a few hundred of the donors reported over 250 Gb of sequence data and 117 million unique TCR beta sequences obtained from approximately 180 million T cells. An early release covering roughly 640 HLA-typed donors comprised about 290 gigabases of sequencing data and approximately 85 million unique TCR sequences. Of the 350 to 450 genotyped donors, 81% were placed in the genetic ancestry cluster associated with self-reported Caucasian donors. The aim of the study was to test whether cataloging public T cell receptors could identify signatures of past pathogen exposure. The study used immunosequencing to profile the T cell repertoires of some 600 subjects and linked those repertoires to cytomegalovirus serostatus. Along with the roughly 670-subject first cohort, a separate validation cohort of around 120 different subjects was used. The study combined high-throughput TCR immunosequencing, statistical association of individual TCRs with disease status, and machine learning to predict cytomegalovirus infection status. A later analysis re-examined previously published TCR beta repertoires from several hundred donors and added high-resolution HLA genotyping to investigate patterns of TCR occurrence. Rather than drawing on any new phenotypic data, the later analysis identified candidate immune exposures from TCR beta sequences and the way those sequences occurred across donors. An earlier analysis of more than 450 of the donors used high-throughput TCR beta sequencing to judge whether each TCR beta V gene segment behaved as functional or pseudogenic. Donor age, sex, ethnicity and CMV serostatus were compiled together with the repertoire data. A later genetic analysis used genome-wide SNP genotypes for about 65% of the 666 donors, treating that subset as a discovery cohort. Every discovery cohort repertoire had been produced on one sequencing platform. Class I and class II HLA loci were covered by the typing at four-digit resolution. The number of typed donors differed by locus: 629-630 for A, B, C, DRB1 and DQB1; about 520 for DQA1; some 610 for DPA1; and about 450 for DPB1. About five DR-DQ haplotypes were treated as single units for association and clustering because of strong linkage in the cohort. On average, around 240,000 unique TCR beta nucleotide sequences were sequenced per donor among some 420 genotyped donors of the cohort, with roughly 20% of those sequences being non-productive.

General conclusions and limits of the study: In vitro tests confirmed that three of the cytomegalovirus-associated TCR beta chains recognize cytomegalovirus antigens. A later analysis found that most CMV-associated TCR beta chains appeared HLA-restricted, with HLA associations seemingly driven largely by CMV exposure. Because some donors lacked HLA typing at each locus, the association tests relied only on the typed subset. In a later genetic analysis, a missense DCLRE1C variant was associated with V-gene and J-gene trimming of TCR beta chains, and the association was replicated in an independent cohort. According to a later analysis, TCR association rates differed among HLA loci, with DRB1 alleles showing the most associated TCRs and HLA-C alleles showing the fewest. Most TCR sequences were seen in very few donors, while some public TCRs were found in many individuals. The only immune exposure information available for the cohort was CMV serostatus. A later analysis reported that several top co-occurrence clusters appeared linked to parvovirus B19, influenza, CMV and Epstein-Barr virus. In a later genetic analysis, fewer N-insertions in productive TCRs were reported among donors in an Asian-associated ancestry cluster than the roughly 700-donor mean. Because the 87-base-pair reads could not distinguish some IMGT-functional V segments, including TRBV6-2 and TRBV6-3, those segments were excluded. Presence/absence analyses assumed roughly uniform sequencing depth across donors, an assumption that may not hold. This cohort had only TCR beta chains sequenced, and the lack of alpha or paired-chain data limited which features could be detected. At a false discovery rate of 0.05, a later analysis linked 16,000 or so TCR beta sequences to specific HLA alleles. In a later analysis, HLA-associated TCR beta chains were found to be more clonally expanded and to have lower generation probabilities than equally common non-associated chains. A further reported finding was that TCR beta sequences accurately predicted the HLA-A and HLA-B alleles for most subjects in the first cohort. When HLA alleles, especially DR and DQ, strongly co-occurred, TCR associations were difficult to assign to individual alleles. In an earlier analysis of about 600 of the donors, most TCR beta V segments appeared in productive rearrangements about 87% or about 30% of the time, broadly matching IMGT annotations. The classifier was reported to diagnose cytomegalovirus status with high specificity and sensitivity in both the original and validation cohorts. A cluster of highly shared sequence variants was judged likely to be a technical artifact of the sequencing pipeline. It was suggested by the authors that the approach could potentially be generalized to other disease states and immunological phenotypes. A total of 150 or so TCR beta chains were listed by the study as associated with cytomegalovirus. Because counts were too low, roughly 16 rarely observed V segments, including chromosome 9 orphons, were left out of the earlier analysis of several hundred of the donors. Linkage disequilibrium might explain the correlated functional status among segregating V segments, but an unknown experimental factor could not be excluded.

Here the chain combines TRBV9 and TRBJ1-1; D gene: possibly TRBD1, on 6 matching bases. The sequenced sample was PBMCs. The receptor comes from a man aged 25 to 45 in good health and CMV-seronegative. At the DNA level, the sequence is TGTGCCAGCAGCGCTGAGGGAACAGGGAGCACTGAAGCTTTCTTT. Its translation is CASSAEGTGSTEAFF.